What follows are 11 T cell receptor beta chains derived from one specimen sequenced in a study of OX40 agonist ivuxolimab in advanced cancers. Profiling relied on immunoSEQ multiplex PCR, and the TCRdb table lists in-frame clones only, not all of them. Among some 150,000 clones, around nine tenths were seen once, and the ten largest hold approximately 1.1%. The sample consisted of CD4+ or CD8+ T cells sorted from blood, taken in a trial of the OX40 agonist ivuxolimab. The source is an adult with an advanced solid tumor such as melanoma, head and neck, liver or kidney cancer.

This sequence joins TRBV28 and TRBJ2-7, with 8 bases that match TRBD1. CDR1 and CDR2 from the germline V gene are MDHEN and SYDVKM. Trimming cost V 4 bases and J 6 bases; bases outside gene matches: 8. CDR3 length: 14 amino acids. Here the CDR3 reads CASSYPAGGGEQYF. CDR3 nucleotides: TGTGCCAGCAGTTACCCCGCAGGGGGCGGCGAGCAGTACTTC.

The chain couples TRBV7-3 to TRBJ1-4; the D is unclear. Deletions cut 1 base from V and 7 bases from J, with 13 bases between. CDR3 length equals 15 residues. Germline V lookup: CDR1 SGHTA, CDR2 FQGTGA. The CDR3 DNA reads as TGTGCCAGCAGCTTAAATGGCCCGGGTGGTGAAAAACTGTTTTTT. Protein: CASSLNGPGGEKLFF. The full variable domain, completed using reference TRBV7-3 and TRBJ1-4, is GAGVSQTPSNKVTEKGKYVELRCDPISGHTALYWYRQSLGQGPEFLIYFQGTGAADDSGLPNDRFFAVRPEGSVSTLKIQRTERGDSAVYLCASSLNGPGGEKLFFGSGTQLSVL.

The chain is built from TRBV30 and TRBJ2-3; the match to TRBD1 covers 11 bases. V shed 3 bases, J shed 2 bases, and the junction held 4 bases outside the gene matches. Germline assignment: CDR1 GTSNPN and CDR2 SVGIG (reference sequence). The CDR3 covers 15 residues. For the CDR3, the DNA is TGTGCCTGGAGCGGGACAGGGGGACTCACAGATACGCAGTATTTT. This encodes CAWSGTGGLTDTQYF.

The rearrangement joins TRBV11-3 to TRBJ2-1; D is perhaps TRBD1 or TRBD2 (5 bases each). The CDR3 contains 18 residues. Germline CDR1 is SGHNT and CDR2 is YENEEA. The ends were cut back, 0 bases at V and 1 base at J, with 16 bases in the middle. CDR3 sequence: CASSLDQEVSGSYNEQFF. CDR3 sequence (DNA): TGTGCCAGCAGCTTAGATCAGGAGGTGTCAGGGTCCTACAATGAGCAGTTCTTC.

The chain uses TRBV7-9 and TRBJ2-3; 10 bases match TRBD2. The trim removed 5 bases at V and 4 bases at J, leaving 12 bases unmatched. The germline gives CDR1 SEHNR, CDR2 FQNEAQ (reference sequence). This CDR3 is built from 17 residues. The chain's CDR3 is CASSPHPPTSGSDTQYF. CDR3 nucleotides: TGTGCCAGCAGCCCACACCCACCGACTAGCGGGTCAGATACGCAGTATTTT.

The chain is built from TRBV28 and TRBJ1-5; D is undetermined. Between the trimmed V and J ends, which lost 5 bases and 2 bases, there was a span of 10 bases. Germline V gives CDR1 MDHEN, CDR2 SYDVKM. This CDR3 has 14 residues. CDR3 region: CASSETGGNQPQHF. The CDR3 region has the DNA TGTGCCAGCAGTGAGACCGGGGGCAATCAGCCCCAGCATTTT. The variable domain in full, with the rest retrieved from reference TRBV28 and TRBJ1-5, is DVKVTQSSRYLVKRTGEKVFLECVQDMDHENMFWYRQDPGLGLRLIYFSYDVKMKEKGDIPEGYSVSREKKERFSLILESASTNQTSMYLCASSETGGNQPQHFGDGTRLSIL.

This chain uses TRBV6-1 with TRBJ1-2; D not certain. The length of the CDR3 is 13 residues. V lost 3 bases to trimming and J lost 8 bases, with 13 bases between them. Germline V gene data show CDR1 as MNHNS and CDR2 as SASEGT. CDR3 bases: TGTGCCAGCAGTGACGCAGGCTCTGGGGGCTACACCTTC. This sequence encodes CASSDAGSGGYTF.

The gene calls are TRBV6-5 and TRBJ2-7; the match to TRBD2 covers 7 bases. V gave up 3 bases and J gave up 5 bases; unmatched junction bases: 10. The CDR3 is made up of 15 amino acids. Germline CDR1 and CDR2: MNHEY and SVGAGI. The CDR3 here is CASSYWAGTIDEQYF. The CDR3 bases are TGTGCCAGCAGTTATTGGGCAGGGACTATCGACGAGCAGTACTTC.

In DNA form, the CDR3 reads TGTGCCAGCTCACCACCTCTAACAGGGAACACTGAAGCTTTCTTT. Protein sequence: CASSPPLTGNTEAFF. The rearrangement joins TRBV18 to TRBJ1-1, with a possible D match to TRBD1 (5 bases). The CDR3 is 15 residues long. Germline CDR1 reads KGHSH; CDR2 reads LQKENI. The germline V and J ends were trimmed by 0 bases and 1 base, with 9 bases remaining between them.

The rearrangement joins TRBV11-2 to TRBJ2-4; no firm D call. The CDR3 runs 14 residues. Germline V gene data show CDR1 as SGHAT and CDR2 as FQNNGV. Trimming took off 6 bases at V and 6 bases at J, with 15 bases between the two ends. The CDR3 coding sequence is TGTGCCAGCAGGGTATCCCAGGTATCAAACATTCAGTACTTC. Encoded protein: CASRVSQVSNIQYF.

The chain recombines TRBV10-3 with TRBJ2-7; D gene uncertain. The V end was cut by 6 bases, the J end by 2 bases, with 8 bases between. The CDR3 totals 12 residues. The germline V gene has CDR1 ENHRY and CDR2 SYGVKD. The CDR3, as DNA: TGTGCCATCAGAGGCGGAGCCTACGAGCAGTACTTC. It is translated as CAIRGGAYEQYF.